The present entry profiles one T cell receptor beta chain with its context. The antigen remains undetermined. Germline V gene lookup returns CDR1 SNHLY and CDR2 FYNNEI. Trimming removed 10 bases from V and 3 bases from J, with 10 bases in between. This CDR3 is 12 amino acids long. The data originate from a study of CD8+ T cells in alopecia areata. Study observations and caveats: Mice gave a clearer picture of TCR sharing than patients did, possibly for HLA-related reasons.

Once RNA had been extracted, it was reverse transcribed into cDNA to act as the sequencing template. Assay: immunoSEQ multiplex PCR; the TCRdb copy retains only in-frame clones and omits some. The sample carries approximately 120,000 clones, around 50% recorded once. The sample consisted of NKG2D-low CD8+ T cells sorted from blood. V is TRBV2 and J is TRBJ2-1; D is perhaps TRBD2 (6 bases). The sequence was obtained from a human donor with alopecia areata. The DNA for the CDR3 is TGTGCCACCCTAGCGTTCTACAATGAGCAGTTCTTC. It codes for CATLAFYNEQFF. Based on the CDR3 plus reference TRBV2 and TRBJ2-1, the full variable domain is EPEVTQTPSHQVTQMGQEVILRCVPISNHLYFYWYRQILGQKVEFLVSFYNNEISEKSEIFDDQFSVERPDGSNFTLKIRSTKLEDSAMYFCATLAFYNEQFFGPGTRLTVL.